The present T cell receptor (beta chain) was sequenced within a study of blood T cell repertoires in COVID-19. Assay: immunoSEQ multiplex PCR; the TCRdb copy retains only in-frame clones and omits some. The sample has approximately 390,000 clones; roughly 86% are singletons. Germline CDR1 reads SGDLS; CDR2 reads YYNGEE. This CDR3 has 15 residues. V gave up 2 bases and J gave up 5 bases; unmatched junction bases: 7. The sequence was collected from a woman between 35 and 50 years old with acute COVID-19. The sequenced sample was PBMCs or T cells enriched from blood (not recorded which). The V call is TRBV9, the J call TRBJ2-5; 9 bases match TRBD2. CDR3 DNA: TGTGCCAGCAGCGTTGGTCCTAGCGGGGCGGAGACCCAGTACTTC. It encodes CASSVGPSGAETQYF.